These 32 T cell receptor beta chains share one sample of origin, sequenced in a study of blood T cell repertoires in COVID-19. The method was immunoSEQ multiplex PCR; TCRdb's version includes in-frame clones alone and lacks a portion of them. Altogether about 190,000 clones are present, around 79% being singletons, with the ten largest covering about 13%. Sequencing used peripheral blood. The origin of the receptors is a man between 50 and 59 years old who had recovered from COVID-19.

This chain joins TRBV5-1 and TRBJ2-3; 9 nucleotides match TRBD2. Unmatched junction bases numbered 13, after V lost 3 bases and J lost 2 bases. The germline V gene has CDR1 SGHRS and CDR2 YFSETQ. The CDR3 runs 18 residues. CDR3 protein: CASSSKPGTSRSTDTQYF. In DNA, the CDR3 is TGCGCCAGCAGCTCAAAACCCGGGACTAGCAGATCCACAGATACGCAGTATTTT.

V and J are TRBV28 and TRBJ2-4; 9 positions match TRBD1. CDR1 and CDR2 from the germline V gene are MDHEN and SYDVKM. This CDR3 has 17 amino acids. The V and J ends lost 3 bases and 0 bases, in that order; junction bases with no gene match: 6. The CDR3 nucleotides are TGTGCCAGCAGTTTTAACAGGGGGCCGCAAGCCAAAAACATTCAGTACTTC. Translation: CASSFNRGPQAKNIQYF.

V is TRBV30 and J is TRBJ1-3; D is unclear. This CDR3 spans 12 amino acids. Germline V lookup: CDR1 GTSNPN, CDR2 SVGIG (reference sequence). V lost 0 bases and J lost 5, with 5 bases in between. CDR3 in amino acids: CAWSVVRNTIYF. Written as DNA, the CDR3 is TGTGCCTGGAGTGTCGTTAGAAACACCATATATTTT.

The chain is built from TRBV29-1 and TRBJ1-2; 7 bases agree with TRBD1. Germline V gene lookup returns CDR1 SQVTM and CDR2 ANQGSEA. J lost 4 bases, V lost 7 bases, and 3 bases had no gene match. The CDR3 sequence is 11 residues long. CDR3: CSAGQVYGYTF. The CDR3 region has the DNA TGCAGCGCCGGACAGGTCTATGGCTACACCTTC.

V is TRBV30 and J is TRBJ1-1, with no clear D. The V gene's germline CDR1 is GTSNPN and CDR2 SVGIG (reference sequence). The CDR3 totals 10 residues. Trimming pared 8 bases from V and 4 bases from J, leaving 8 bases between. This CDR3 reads CASHITEAFF. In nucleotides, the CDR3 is TGTGCCAGCCATATCACTGAAGCTTTCTTT. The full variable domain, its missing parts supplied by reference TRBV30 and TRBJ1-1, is SQTIHQWPATLVQPVGSPLSLECTVEGTSNPNLYWYRQAAGRGLQLLFYSVGIGQISSEVPQNLSASRPQDRQFILSSKKLLLSDSGFYLCASHITEAFFGQGTRLTVV.

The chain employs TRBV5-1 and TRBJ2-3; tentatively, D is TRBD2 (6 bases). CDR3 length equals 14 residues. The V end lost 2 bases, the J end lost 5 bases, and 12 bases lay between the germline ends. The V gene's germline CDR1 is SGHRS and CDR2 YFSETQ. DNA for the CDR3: TGCGCCAGCAGCTTCACGGGAGATCGAGATACGCAGTATTTT. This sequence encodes CASSFTGDRDTQYF.

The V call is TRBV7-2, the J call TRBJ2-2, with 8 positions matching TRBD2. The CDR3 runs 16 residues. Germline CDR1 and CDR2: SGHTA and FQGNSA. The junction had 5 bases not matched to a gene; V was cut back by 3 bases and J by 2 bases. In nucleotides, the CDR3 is TGTGCCAGCAGCTTGGGTAGCGGGGAAAACACCGGGGAGCTGTTTTTT. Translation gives CASSLGSGENTGELFF.

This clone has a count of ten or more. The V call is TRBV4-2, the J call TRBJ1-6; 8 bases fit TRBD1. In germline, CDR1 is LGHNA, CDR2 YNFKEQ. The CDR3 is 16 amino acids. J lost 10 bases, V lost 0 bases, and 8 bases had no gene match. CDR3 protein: CASSQDPGQGGSPLHF. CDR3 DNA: TGTGCCAGCAGCCAAGATCCCGGACAGGGAGGATCACCCCTCCACTTT.

CDR3 DNA: TGTGCCAGCAGCTTGCCCCAAGGAGCAACCCAAGAGACCCAGTACTTC. Protein: CASSLPQGATQETQYF. The J gene is TRBJ2-5, the V gene TRBV5-4, with D uncertain. V was pared by 1 base and J by 1 base, with 14 bases between. The CDR3 is made up of 16 amino acids. Germline CDR1 SGHNT, CDR2 YYREEE (reference sequence).

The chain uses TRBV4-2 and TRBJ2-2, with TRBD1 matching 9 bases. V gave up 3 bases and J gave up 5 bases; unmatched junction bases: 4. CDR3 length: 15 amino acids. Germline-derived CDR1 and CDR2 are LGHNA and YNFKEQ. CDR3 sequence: CASSQGQGGTGELFF. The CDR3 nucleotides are TGTGCCAGCAGCCAGGGACAGGGTGGTACCGGGGAGCTGTTTTTT.

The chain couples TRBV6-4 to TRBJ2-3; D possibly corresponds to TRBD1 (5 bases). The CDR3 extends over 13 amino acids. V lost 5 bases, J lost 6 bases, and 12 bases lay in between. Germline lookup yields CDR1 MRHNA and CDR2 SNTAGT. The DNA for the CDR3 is TGTGCCAGCAGTCTGGACACCGCCGATACGCAGTATTTT. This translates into CASSLDTADTQYF.

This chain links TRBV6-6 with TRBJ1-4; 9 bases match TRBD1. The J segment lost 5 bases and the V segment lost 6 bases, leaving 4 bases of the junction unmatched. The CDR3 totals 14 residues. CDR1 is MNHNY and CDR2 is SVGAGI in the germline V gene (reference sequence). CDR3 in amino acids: CASSPTGGNEKLFF. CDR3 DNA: TGTGCCAGCAGCCCGACAGGGGGAAATGAAAAACTGTTTTTT.

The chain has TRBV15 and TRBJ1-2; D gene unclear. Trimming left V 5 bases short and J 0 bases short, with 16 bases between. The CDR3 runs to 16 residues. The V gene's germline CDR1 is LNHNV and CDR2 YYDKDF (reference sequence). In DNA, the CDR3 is TGTGCCACCAGCCGGGGAGGAGTGGAAGCTAACTATGGCTACACCTTC. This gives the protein CATSRGGVEANYGYTF.

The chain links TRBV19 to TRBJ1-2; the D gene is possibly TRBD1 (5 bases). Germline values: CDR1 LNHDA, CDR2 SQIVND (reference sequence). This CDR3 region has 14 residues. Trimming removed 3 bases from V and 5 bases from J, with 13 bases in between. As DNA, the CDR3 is TGTGCCAGTAGTATGGACACATTCTCATATGGCTACACCTTC. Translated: CASSMDTFSYGYTF.

The CDR3 sequence: CASSDLAGGNTGELFF. As DNA, the CDR3 is TGCGCCAGCAGTGACTTAGCGGGAGGGAACACCGGGGAGCTGTTTTTT. The rearrangement uses TRBV10-2 and TRBJ2-2, with 10 bases fitting TRBD2. The CDR3 covers 16 residues. J was trimmed by 1 base and V by 3 bases; bases with no gene match: 2. Germline V gene sequence: CDR1 WSHSY, CDR2 SAAADI.

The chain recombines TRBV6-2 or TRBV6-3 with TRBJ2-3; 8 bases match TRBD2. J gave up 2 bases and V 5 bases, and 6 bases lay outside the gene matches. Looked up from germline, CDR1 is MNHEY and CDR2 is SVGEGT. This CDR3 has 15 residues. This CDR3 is CASSRPSGFTDTQYF. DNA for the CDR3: TGTGCCAGCAGTAGACCTAGCGGGTTCACAGATACGCAGTATTTT.

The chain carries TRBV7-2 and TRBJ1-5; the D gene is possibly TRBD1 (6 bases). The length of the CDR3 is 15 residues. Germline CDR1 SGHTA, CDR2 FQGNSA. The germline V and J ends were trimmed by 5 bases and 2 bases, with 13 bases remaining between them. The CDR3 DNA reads TGTGCCAGCAGCCCAGGGGCTTCTCGCAATCAGCCCCAGCATTTT. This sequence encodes CASSPGASRNQPQHF. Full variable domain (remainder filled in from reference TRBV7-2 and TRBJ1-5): GAGVSQSPSNKVTEKGKDVELRCDPISGHTALYWYRQSLGQGLEFLIYFQGNSAPDKSGLPSDRFSAERTGGSVSTLTIQRTQQEDSAVYLCASSPGASRNQPQHFGDGTRLSIL.

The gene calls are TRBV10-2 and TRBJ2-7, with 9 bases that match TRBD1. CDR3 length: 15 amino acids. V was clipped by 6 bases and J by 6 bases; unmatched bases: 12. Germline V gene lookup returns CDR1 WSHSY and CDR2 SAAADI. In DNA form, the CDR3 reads TGCGCCAGCAGCGATTTTGGACAGGGGATCGGCGAGCAGTACTTC. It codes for CASSDFGQGIGEQYF.

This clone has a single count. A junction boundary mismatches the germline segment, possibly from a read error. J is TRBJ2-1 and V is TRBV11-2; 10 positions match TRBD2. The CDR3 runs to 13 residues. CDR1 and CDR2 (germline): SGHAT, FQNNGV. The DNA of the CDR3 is TGTGCCAGCACCTTAATCCTAGCGGGAGCGCAGTTCTTC. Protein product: CASTLILAGAQFF.

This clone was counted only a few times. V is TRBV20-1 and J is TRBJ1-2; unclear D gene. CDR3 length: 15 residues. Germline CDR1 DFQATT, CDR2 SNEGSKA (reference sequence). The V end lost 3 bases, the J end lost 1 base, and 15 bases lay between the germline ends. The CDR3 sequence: CSASEQFGSNYGYTF. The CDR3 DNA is TGCAGTGCTAGTGAACAATTCGGGAGTAACTATGGCTACACCTTC.

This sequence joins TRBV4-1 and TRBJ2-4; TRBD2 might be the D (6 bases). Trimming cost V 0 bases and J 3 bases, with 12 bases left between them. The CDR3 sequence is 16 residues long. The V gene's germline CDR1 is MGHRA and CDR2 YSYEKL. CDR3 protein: CASSQDGSFGKNIQYF. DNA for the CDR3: TGCGCCAGCAGCCAAGACGGGAGCTTTGGCAAAAACATTCAGTACTTC.

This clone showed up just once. The CDR3 here is CATSDFRGGDEQFF. CDR3 DNA: TGTGCCACCAGTGATTTCCGGGGGGGCGATGAGCAGTTCTTC. The gene calls are TRBV24-1 and TRBJ2-1, with 8 positions matching TRBD2. The CDR3 consists of 14 residues. Germline V gene lookup returns CDR1 KGHDR and CDR2 SFDVKD. V dropped 1 base and J dropped 8; count of bases not matched to a gene: 3.

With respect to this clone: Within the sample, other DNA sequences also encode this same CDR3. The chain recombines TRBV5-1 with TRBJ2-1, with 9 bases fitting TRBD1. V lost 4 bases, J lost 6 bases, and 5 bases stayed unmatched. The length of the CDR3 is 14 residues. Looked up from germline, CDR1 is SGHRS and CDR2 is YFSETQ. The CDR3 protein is CASSLQTGGNEQFF. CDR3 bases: TGCGCCAGCAGCCTACAGACAGGGGGCAATGAGCAGTTCTTC.

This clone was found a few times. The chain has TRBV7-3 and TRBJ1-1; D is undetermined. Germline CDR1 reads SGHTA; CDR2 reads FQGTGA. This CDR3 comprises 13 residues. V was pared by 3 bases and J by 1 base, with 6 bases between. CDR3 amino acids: CASSFSQNTEAFF. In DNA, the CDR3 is TGTGCCAGCAGCTTTAGCCAGAACACTGAAGCTTTCTTT.

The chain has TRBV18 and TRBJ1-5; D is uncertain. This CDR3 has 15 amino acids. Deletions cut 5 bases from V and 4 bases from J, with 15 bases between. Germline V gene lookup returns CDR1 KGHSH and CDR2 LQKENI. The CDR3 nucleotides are TGTGCCAGCTCAGGTGGGTTACAGCCAAATCAGCCCCAGCATTTT. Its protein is CASSGGLQPNQPQHF. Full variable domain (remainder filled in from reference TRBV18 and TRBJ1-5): NAGVMQNPRHLVRRRGQEARLRCSPMKGHSHVYWYRQLPEEGLKFMVYLQKENIIDESGMPKERFSAEFPKEGPSILRIQQVVRGDSAAYFCASSGGLQPNQPQHFGDGTRLSIL.

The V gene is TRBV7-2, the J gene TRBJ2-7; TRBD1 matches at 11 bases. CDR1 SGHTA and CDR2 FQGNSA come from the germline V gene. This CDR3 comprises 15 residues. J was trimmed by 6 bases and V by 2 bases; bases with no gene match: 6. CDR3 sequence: CASSLRTGGLPEQYF. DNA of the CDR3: TGTGCCAGCAGCTTACGGACAGGGGGCTTACCCGAGCAGTACTTC.

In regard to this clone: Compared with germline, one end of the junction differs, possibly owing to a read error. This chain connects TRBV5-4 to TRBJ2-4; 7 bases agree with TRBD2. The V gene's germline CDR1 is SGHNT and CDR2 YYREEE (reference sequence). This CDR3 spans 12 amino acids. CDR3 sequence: CASSLDGDYLKW. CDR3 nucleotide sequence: TGTGCCAGCAGCTTGGACGGGGACTATTTAAAATGG.

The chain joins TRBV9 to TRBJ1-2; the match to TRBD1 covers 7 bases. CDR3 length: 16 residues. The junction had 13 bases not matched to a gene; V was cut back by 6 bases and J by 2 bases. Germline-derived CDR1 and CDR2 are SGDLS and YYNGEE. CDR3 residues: CASTPVDRDLNYGYTF. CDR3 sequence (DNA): TGTGCCAGCACTCCCGTAGACAGGGACCTAAACTATGGCTACACCTTC. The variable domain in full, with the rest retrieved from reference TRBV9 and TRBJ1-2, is DSGVTQTPKHLITATGQRVTLRCSPRSGDLSVYWYQQSLDQGLQFLIQYYNGEERAKGNILERFSAQQFPDLHSELNLSSLELGDSALYFCASTPVDRDLNYGYTFGSGTRLTVV.

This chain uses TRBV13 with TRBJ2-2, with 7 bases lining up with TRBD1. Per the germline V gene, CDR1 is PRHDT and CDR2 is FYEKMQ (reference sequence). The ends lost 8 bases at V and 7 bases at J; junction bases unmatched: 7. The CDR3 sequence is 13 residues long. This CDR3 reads CASRGRGNGELFF. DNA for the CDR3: TGTGCCAGCCGGGGCAGGGGGAACGGGGAGCTGTTTTTT.

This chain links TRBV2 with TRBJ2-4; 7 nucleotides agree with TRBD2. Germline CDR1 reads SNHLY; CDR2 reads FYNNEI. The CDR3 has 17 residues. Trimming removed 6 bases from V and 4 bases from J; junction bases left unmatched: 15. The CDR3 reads CASRIGTTWIRKNIQYF. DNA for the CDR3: TGTGCCAGCAGGATAGGGACTACCTGGATTCGAAAAAACATTCAGTACTTC.

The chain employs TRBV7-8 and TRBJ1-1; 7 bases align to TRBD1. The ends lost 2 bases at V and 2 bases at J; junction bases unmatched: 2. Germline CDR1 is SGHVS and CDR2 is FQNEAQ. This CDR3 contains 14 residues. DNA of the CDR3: TGTGCCAGCAGCTTATCAGGGGGAAACACTGAAGCTTTCTTT. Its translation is CASSLSGGNTEAFF.

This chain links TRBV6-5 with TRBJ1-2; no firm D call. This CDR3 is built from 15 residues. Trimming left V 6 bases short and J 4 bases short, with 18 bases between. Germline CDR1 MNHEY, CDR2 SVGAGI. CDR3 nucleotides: TGTGCCAGCAGCCATCAAACTAACCGCCCCTATGGCTACACCTTC. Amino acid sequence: CASSHQTNRPYGYTF.